Detailed here is one TCR beta chain. The sample has other DNA sequences that encode this CDR3 too. Deletions cut 6 bases from V and 3 bases from J, with 6 bases between. The CDR3 runs 12 residues. Germline CDR1 is MNHEY and CDR2 is SVGAGI. Per the original data handling: Scientists estimated how many nucleated cells there were by amplifying reference gene primers. Profiling relied on immunoSEQ multiplex PCR, and the TCRdb table lists in-frame clones only, not all of them. The V and J calls and clone size are taken from that table; D and trimming were inferred from the DNA. Of about 280,000 clones in the sample, around 87% are singletons; the top ten hold 2.2%. These data belong to a study of blood T cell repertoires in COVID-19. About the research overall: From T cells, B-cell-depleted T cells, or PBMCs came the material, which was cDNA or gDNA.

The chain combines TRBV6-5 with TRBJ1-5; no reliable D call. The clonotype comes from a woman between 45 and 65 years old who had recovered from COVID-19. The sequenced sample was peripheral blood. CDR3 amino acids: CASRTSNQPQHF. CDR3 bases: TGTGCCAGCAGGACATCCAATCAGCCCCAGCATTTT.